The source of this T cell receptor (beta chain) is a study of T cells in Graves' hyperthyroidism and ophthalmopathy. Trimming at V came to 5 bases and at J to 2 bases, leaving 5 bases not matched to a gene. Germline V gives CDR1 LNHDA, CDR2 SQIVND (reference sequence). The CDR3 extends over 14 amino acids. Regions amplified from RNA transcripts were the TCR beta CDR3 regions. HTBI primers were used for first-round RT-PCR of the TCR CDR3. One entry per CDR3 protein results from TCRdb running MiXCR on the multiplex PCR reads. Seen here are approximately 400,000 distinct CDR3 sequences, about a fifth observed once, and the top ten hold approximately 4%. This clonotype showed up many times. Clinical symptoms, serum thyroxine, TRAb, thyroid ultrasound and orbital computed tomography established diagnosis.

The clonotype was recovered from a woman under 30 with Graves' hyperthyroidism. What was sequenced was blood. This sequence joins TRBV19 and TRBJ1-2; 7 bases agree with TRBD1. This chain's CDR3 is CASSDRDRNYGYTF. CDR3 nucleotide sequence: TGTGCCAGTAGTGACCGGGACAGAAACTATGGCTACACCTTC.